These 5 T cell receptor beta chains came from one sample sequenced in a study of blood T cells in healthy people across ages. A second PCR of about 7 to 12 cycles used a sample-barcoded 5' primer and a J-beta primer mix. Using its own MiXCR run on the 5' RACE reads, TCRdb lists one record per CDR3 protein. The profile shows fewer than 750,000 distinct CDR3 sequences, roughly 48% of them singletons. The sample was blood. The source of these receptors is a man aged 80 or over in good health.

This sequence joins TRBV20-1 and TRBJ2-5, with a possible D match to TRBD2 (7 bases). With 5 bases removed from V and 4 bases from J, the gap between germline ends came to 14 bases. The CDR3 extends over 13 amino acids. Germline loops: CDR1 DFQATT, CDR2 SNEGSKA (reference sequence). The CDR3 here is CSAVVAGAETQYF. The CDR3 bases are TGCAGTGCTGTAGTGGCGGGGGCAGAGACCCAGTACTTC.

The J gene is TRBJ1-1, the V gene TRBV20-1; D remains unclear. The CDR3 consists of 11 residues. V was trimmed by 3 bases and J by 1 base, leaving 3 bases between them. Germline-derived CDR1 and CDR2 are DFQATT and SNEGSKA (reference sequence). The CDR3 DNA reads TGCAGTGCTAGGTCGAACACTGAAGCTTTCTTT. It translates to CSARSNTEAFF.

Notes on this clonotype: This sequence may be a read error, since a much larger clone differs from it by one base. The V call is TRBV4-3, the J call TRBJ2-4; TRBD2 is a possible D gene (5 bases). Germline CDR1 LGHNA, CDR2 YSLEER. CDR3 length: 16 amino acids. CDR3 sequence (DNA): TGCGCCGGCAGCCAAGATTACGGCGGGTGGCGAAACATTCAGTACTTC. Encoded protein: CAGSQDYGGWRNIQYF.

The rearrangement joins TRBV30 to TRBJ1-4; TRBD1 might be the D (6 bases). Germline loops: CDR1 GTSNPN, CDR2 SVGIG (reference sequence). V was clipped by 8 bases and J by 4 bases, with 11 bases between them. The CDR3 length is 12 residues. CDR3 coding DNA: TGTGCCGGGGGGCTGATTAATGAAAAACTGTTTTTT. This translates into CAGGLINEKLFF.

This clonotype was detected a few times. The chain employs TRBV27 and TRBJ2-5, with 7 bases that match TRBD1. Looked up from germline, CDR1 is MNHEY and CDR2 is SMNVEV (reference sequence). The CDR3 sequence is 14 residues long. The V gene end was trimmed by 4 bases and the J gene end by 4 bases; junction bases not matched to a gene: 6. The CDR3 spells CASSWQGVSETQYF. DNA of the CDR3: TGTGCCAGCAGTTGGCAGGGGGTTTCAGAGACCCAGTACTTC.